These 13 T cell receptor beta chains originate from one sample sequenced in a study of blood T cell repertoires in COVID-19. Repertoires were generated with immunoSEQ multiplex PCR, while TCRdb's copy carries only in-frame clones and drops some. The sample lists 100,000 to 150,000 clones, 85% to 90% seen once, with about 2% in the top ten. The sample consisted of peripheral blood. The receptor set was obtained from a man between 65 and 80 years old with active COVID-19.

In this sample, this clone turned up a few times. The rearrangement uses TRBV25-1 and TRBJ2-7; 8 bases map to TRBD2. This CDR3 contains 14 residues. Germline CDR1 MGHDK, CDR2 SYGVNS. J was trimmed by 7 bases and V by 2 bases; bases with no gene match: 7. CDR3 DNA sequence: TGTGCCAGCAGTGAACCGGGAGGGTCTGGAGAGCAGTACTTC. Translated, it gives CASSEPGGSGEQYF.

This clone was counted a single time. The gene calls are TRBV29-1 and TRBJ2-1; TRBD1 matches at 7 bases. The trim removed 5 bases at V and 7 bases at J, leaving 8 bases unmatched. The germline gives CDR1 SQVTM, CDR2 ANQGSEA. This CDR3 is 13 amino acids long. Here the CDR3 DNA reads TGCAGCGTTCAGGCAGGGGGAACGAATGAGCAGTTCTTC. It translates to CSVQAGGTNEQFF.

This clone appeared a few times. The chain links TRBV5-1 to TRBJ1-5; D may be TRBD1 (6 bases). Germline-derived CDR1 and CDR2 are SGHRS and YFSETQ. This CDR3 spans 14 amino acids. V lost 4 bases and J lost 10, with 18 bases in between. The CDR3 region has the DNA TGCGCCAGCAGCCTGGACAGTAAAAGCGGTCCCCAGCATTTT. This codes for CASSLDSKSGPQHF.

The chain combines TRBV5-6 with TRBJ2-1, with TRBD2 matching 7 bases. CDR3 length equals 16 residues. Germline V gives CDR1 SGHDT, CDR2 YYEEEE. V was pared by 4 bases and J by 5 bases, with 12 bases of the junction left unmatched. The DNA of the CDR3 is TGTGCCAGCAGCCGGGGCGGGACTACCCCTAACAATGAGCAGTTCTTC. This codes for CASSRGGTTPNNEQFF.

The count of this clone is one. The chain has TRBV5-1 and TRBJ2-3, with D maybe TRBD1 (6 bases). This CDR3 spans 14 amino acids. Germline V gives CDR1 SGHRS, CDR2 YFSETQ. The germline V and J ends were trimmed by 4 bases and 2 bases, with 11 bases remaining between them. The CDR3 region has the DNA TGCGCCAGCAGCCTGGACAGCCACACAGATACGCAGTATTTT. This codes for CASSLDSHTDTQYF.

The chain joins TRBV5-1 to TRBJ2-7; TRBD1 is a possible D gene (6 bases). Germline values: CDR1 SGHRS, CDR2 YFSETQ. The CDR3 totals 14 residues. Trimming left V 2 bases short and J 7 bases short, with 16 bases between. The CDR3: CASSLQGSEGEQYF. CDR3 coding DNA: TGCGCCAGCAGCTTACAGGGATCAGAGGGGGAGCAGTACTTC.

J is TRBJ2-1 and V is TRBV11-1; TRBD1 matches at 7 bases. The CDR3 contains 16 residues. CDR1 is SGHAT and CDR2 is FQDESV in the germline V gene (reference sequence). Germline trimming cut 5 bases from V and 4 bases from J; bases unmatched to any gene: 11. CDR3 bases: TGTGCCAGCAGCCCGCGACAGGGCAAGGGGTACAATGAGCAGTTCTTC. This gives the protein CASSPRQGKGYNEQFF.

The V call is TRBV5-8, the J call TRBJ2-6; D may be TRBD2 (5 bases). Per the germline V gene, CDR1 is SGHTS and CDR2 is YDEGEE. The CDR3 extends over 15 amino acids. Trimming left V 4 bases short and J 1 base short, with 9 bases between. The CDR3, as DNA: TGTGCCAGCAGCATGAGGGTATCTGGGGCCAACGTCCTGACTTTC. This codes for CASSMRVSGANVLTF.

V and J are TRBV7-2 and TRBJ2-3, with D tentatively TRBD2 (6 bases). Trimming removed 4 bases at V and 1 base at J, with 15 bases between. Per the germline V gene, CDR1 is SGHTA and CDR2 is FQGNSA. The CDR3 consists of 16 residues. CDR3 loop: CASSSPPGGGTDTQYF. The CDR3 bases are TGTGCCAGCAGCTCACCCCCCGGGGGAGGCACAGATACGCAGTATTTT.

The sample holds one count of this clone. The rearrangement uses TRBV4-1 and TRBJ1-1; D uncertain. Germline assignment: CDR1 MGHRA and CDR2 YSYEKL. This CDR3 region has 14 residues. Trimming stripped 1 base from V and 2 bases from J, with 8 bases between. The CDR3 spells CASSQVGRNTEAFF. CDR3 sequence (DNA): TGCGCCAGCAGCCAAGTAGGGAGAAACACTGAAGCTTTCTTT.

CDR3 coding DNA: TGTGCCAGCAGCTTCCTCAGGGGATATCCCTACGAGCAGTACTTC. It specifies CASSFLRGYPYEQYF. This rearrangement joins TRBV11-1 to TRBJ2-7, with TRBD1 as a possible D gene (6 bases). Germline assignment: CDR1 SGHAT and CDR2 FQDESV (reference sequence). Trimming stripped 3 bases from V and 2 bases from J, with 14 bases between. The CDR3 runs 15 residues.

This chain joins TRBV28 and TRBJ1-5; no definite D call. With 5 bases removed from V and 4 bases from J, the gap between germline ends came to 3 bases. The germline gives CDR1 MDHEN, CDR2 SYDVKM. The CDR3 loop spans 11 amino acids. As DNA, the CDR3 is TGTGCCAGCAGTCTTAATCAGCCCCAGCATTTT. Translation gives CASSLNQPQHF.

In its sample, this clone was seen once. The CDR3 DNA reads TGTGCCAGCAGTTTATTCCGCGGGTATAATTCACCCCTCCACTTT. Protein product: CASSLFRGYNSPLHF. The chain combines TRBV28 with TRBJ1-6, with D uncertain. Trimming left V 1 base short and J 4 bases short, with 8 bases between. The CDR3 has 15 residues. Germline-derived CDR1 and CDR2 are MDHEN and SYDVKM.